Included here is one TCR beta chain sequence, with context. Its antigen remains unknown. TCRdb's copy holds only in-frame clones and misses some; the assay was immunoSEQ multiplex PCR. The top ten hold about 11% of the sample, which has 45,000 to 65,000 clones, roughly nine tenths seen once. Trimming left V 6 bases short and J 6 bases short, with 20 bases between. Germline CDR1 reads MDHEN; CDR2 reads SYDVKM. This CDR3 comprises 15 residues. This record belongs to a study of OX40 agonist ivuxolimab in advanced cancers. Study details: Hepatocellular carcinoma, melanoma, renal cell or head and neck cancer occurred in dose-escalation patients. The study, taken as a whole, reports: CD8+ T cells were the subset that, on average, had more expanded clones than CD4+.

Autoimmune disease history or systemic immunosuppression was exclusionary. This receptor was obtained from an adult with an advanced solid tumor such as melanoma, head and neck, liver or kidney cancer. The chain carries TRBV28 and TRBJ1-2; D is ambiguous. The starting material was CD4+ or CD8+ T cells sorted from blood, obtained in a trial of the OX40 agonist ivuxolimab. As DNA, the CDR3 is TGTGCCAGCAGACCCCTCAGGTTGTGGAGCGATGGCTACACCTTC. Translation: CASRPLRLWSDGYTF.